The 18 T cell receptor beta chains given below trace back to one sample, sequenced in a study of OX40 agonist ivuxolimab in advanced cancers. Library generation was performed with the immunoSEQ multiplex PCR assay. TCRdb provides this immuneACCESS table in a form limited to in-frame rearrangements. Some clones are lacking; in checked studies, under half of them reflect an unresolved V gene, and why the rest are absent is not known. The sample profile shows about 50,000 clones; 79% of them were found once. Clones ranked in the top ten supply about 1.9% of the sample. The sample consisted of CD4+ or CD8+ T cells sorted from blood, taken in a trial of the OX40 agonist ivuxolimab. These receptors were obtained from an adult with an advanced solid tumor such as melanoma, head and neck, liver or kidney cancer.

V usage is TRBV5-5 and J usage is TRBJ2-7; D might be TRBD2 (6 bases). There are 15 residues in the CDR3. V was clipped by 0 bases and J by 2 bases, with 12 bases between them. Germline V gene sequence: CDR1 SGHKS, CDR2 YYEKEE (reference sequence). CDR3 bases: TGTGCCAGCAGCTTGGCCGGTTCGGGGGCCTACGAGCAGTACTTC. Translation gives CASSLAGSGAYEQYF.

With respect to this clone: Other nucleotide sequences from this sample produce the same CDR3. The rearrangement joins TRBV27 to TRBJ2-7; the D gene is possibly TRBD2 (5 bases). The ends were cut back, 5 bases at V and 9 bases at J, with 26 bases in the middle. This CDR3 spans 16 amino acids. CDR1 MNHEY and CDR2 SMNVEV come from the germline V gene (reference sequence). CDR3 nucleotide sequence: TGTGCCAGCAGTCCCTCCGCTAGTGGGCGGGCGTATAGGCAGTACTTC. This translates into CASSPSASGRAYRQYF.

CDR3 sequence: CASSQQGASGYTF. DNA for the CDR3: TGTGCCAGCAGTCAACAGGGGGCGTCGGGCTACACCTTC. The chain couples TRBV6-6 to TRBJ1-2; TRBD1 aligns across 9 bases. This CDR3 comprises 13 residues. Germline CDR1 reads MNHNY; CDR2 reads SVGAGI (reference sequence). V trimming: 5 bases; J trimming: 8 bases; junction bases outside the gene matches: 6.

This clone was counted at least ten times. This sequence joins TRBV7-2 and TRBJ2-5; D may correspond to TRBD1 or TRBD2 (6 bases each). CDR3 length equals 15 residues. CDR1 and CDR2 (germline): SGHTA, FQGNSA. With 1 base removed from V and 5 bases from J, the gap between germline ends came to 14 bases. The chain's CDR3 is CASSLVWGAQETQYF. For the CDR3, the DNA is TGTGCCAGCAGCTTAGTGTGGGGGGCACAGGAGACCCAGTACTTC.

The chain uses TRBV7-7 and TRBJ2-2; D ambiguous. Germline loops: CDR1 SSHAT, CDR2 FNYEAQ (reference sequence). The V and J ends lost 1 base and 7 bases respectively, with 13 bases between them. CDR3 size: 15 residues. The CDR3 here is CASSLVMGNIGELFF. The DNA of the CDR3 is TGTGCCAGCAGCTTAGTCATGGGGAATATCGGGGAGCTGTTTTTT.

The CDR3 nucleotides read TGTGCCAGCAGCTTATACGGAAATGAGCAGTTCTTC. Protein: CASSLYGNEQFF. This chain uses TRBV7-2 with TRBJ2-1; D gene ambiguous. The V gene lost 2 bases and the J gene lost 7 bases, with 6 bases spanning the gap. Germline V gives CDR1 SGHTA, CDR2 FQGNSA. This CDR3 is built from 12 residues. Full variable domain (missing parts from reference TRBV7-2 and TRBJ2-1): GAGVSQSPSNKVTEKGKDVELRCDPISGHTALYWYRQSLGQGLEFLIYFQGNSAPDKSGLPSDRFSAERTGGSVSTLTIQRTQQEDSAVYLCASSLYGNEQFFGPGTRLTVL.

The V call is TRBV10-3, the J call TRBJ2-7, with 9 bases fitting TRBD1. CDR1 is ENHRY, CDR2 SYGVKD, per germline. This CDR3 has 14 residues. V shed 5 bases, J shed 2 bases, and the junction held 4 bases outside the gene matches. The CDR3: CAISPGTGTYEQYF. The CDR3 bases are TGTGCCATCAGTCCCGGGACAGGGACCTACGAGCAGTACTTC.

The rearrangement joins TRBV15 to TRBJ2-3; 11 nucleotides line up with TRBD2. Looked up from germline, CDR1 is LNHNV and CDR2 is YYDKDF (reference sequence). J gave up 8 bases and V 0 bases, and 4 bases lay outside the gene matches. This CDR3 is 15 amino acids long. The CDR3 DNA is TGTGCCACCAGCAGAGATAGCGGGGGGGCGGGTACGCAGTATTTT. It yields the protein CATSRDSGGAGTQYF.

The chain employs TRBV19 and TRBJ2-7; D gene unclear. CDR3 length: 11 residues. V lost 2 bases and J lost 8, with 7 bases in between. The V gene's germline CDR1 is LNHDA and CDR2 SQIVND (reference sequence). In DNA, the CDR3 is TGTGCCAGTAGTATATTTGATAAGCAGTACTTC. Its translation is CASSIFDKQYF.

The DNA of the CDR3 is TGTGCCAGTAGACTCCTTCGACAGGGGCGATACACGAACACCGGGGAGCTGTTTTTT. Translated, it gives CASRLLRQGRYTNTGELFF. The V call is TRBV19, the J call TRBJ2-2, with 8 positions matching TRBD1. Germline V gene data show CDR1 as LNHDA and CDR2 as SQIVND (reference sequence). The J segment lost 0 bases and the V segment lost 6 bases, leaving 15 bases of the junction unmatched. The length of the CDR3 is 19 residues.

The chain combines TRBV20-1 with TRBJ2-3; the D gene is possibly TRBD1 (6 bases). CDR3 length equals 11 residues. CDR1 and CDR2 (germline): DFQATT, SNEGSKA (reference sequence). CDR3 DNA sequence: TGCAGACCAGAAACCGGGACAAGGACGTATTTT. Encoded protein: CRPETGTRTYF.

This chain uses TRBV5-1 with TRBJ2-5; D perhaps matches TRBD2 (5 bases). Per germline, CDR1 SGHRS and CDR2 YFSETQ. CDR3 length: 13 amino acids. The ends were cut back, 4 bases at V and 2 bases at J, with 9 bases in the middle. The CDR3 region has the DNA TGCGCCAGCAGCGTACTAGGGCAAGAGACCCAGTACTTC. This gives the protein CASSVLGQETQYF.

A few counts support this clone. The chain uses TRBV6-1 and TRBJ2-7, with D perhaps matching TRBD1 (6 bases). CDR1 and CDR2 from the germline V gene are MNHNS and SASEGT. The germline V and J ends were trimmed by 6 bases and 4 bases, with 13 bases remaining between them. CDR3 length: 13 residues. The CDR3 region has the DNA TGTGCCAGCAGGACCGGGACAACTTACGAGCAGTACTTC. Residues: CASRTGTTYEQYF.

This rearrangement joins TRBV2 to TRBJ1-5; TRBD1 agrees at 10 bases. This CDR3 region has 15 residues. V gave up 2 bases and J gave up 4 bases; unmatched junction bases: 2. Germline V gene lookup returns CDR1 SNHLY and CDR2 FYNNEI. CDR3 region: CASSEQGQGNQPQHF. The CDR3 DNA is TGTGCCAGCAGTGAACAGGGACAGGGGAATCAGCCCCAGCATTTT.

This chain uses TRBV4-3 with TRBJ2-7, with 7 bases that match TRBD1. The CDR3 is 14 amino acids. Germline trimming cut 1 base from V and 0 bases from J; bases unmatched to any gene: 0. The germline V gene encodes CDR1 LGHNA and CDR2 YSLEER. The CDR3 nucleotides read TGCGCCAGCAGCCAAGGACAGGGCTCCTACGAGCAGTACTTC. It encodes CASSQGQGSYEQYF.

The chain links TRBV11-3 to TRBJ2-2; D could derive from TRBD1 or TRBD2 (6 bases each). Germline CDR1 and CDR2: SGHNT and YENEEA. Between the trimmed V and J ends, which lost 5 bases and 3 bases, there was a span of 10 bases. CDR3 length equals 14 residues. CDR3 protein: CASSPRGHTGELFF. For the CDR3, the DNA is TGTGCCAGCAGCCCACGGGGGCACACCGGGGAGCTGTTTTTT.

This rearrangement joins TRBV28 to TRBJ1-4; 7 positions agree with TRBD1. Losses at the gene ends were 5 bases for V and 4 bases for J; bases not matched to a gene: 7. This CDR3 is built from 15 residues. Germline V gene lookup returns CDR1 MDHEN and CDR2 SYDVKM. The CDR3 nucleotides read TGTGCCAGCAGTGACGGGACAGCTTTTAATGAAAAACTGTTTTTT. Encoded protein: CASSDGTAFNEKLFF.

V is TRBV7-9 and J is TRBJ1-2, with 9 bases aligning to TRBD1. Germline CDR1 and CDR2: SEHNR and FQNEAQ (reference sequence). The CDR3 is 18 amino acids. V lost 1 base, J lost 4 bases, and 13 bases stayed unmatched. The CDR3 region has the DNA TGTGCCAGCAGCTTAGTAGTACAGGGGGCGAATACCCCCTATGGCTACACCTTC. It yields the protein CASSLVVQGANTPYGYTF.